These 7 T cell receptor beta chains share one sample of origin, sequenced in a study of blood T cell repertoires in COVID-19. Assay: immunoSEQ multiplex PCR; the TCRdb copy retains only in-frame clones and omits some. The table includes some 280,000 clones, 75% to 90% detected once. The sample taken for sequencing was peripheral blood. These receptors came from an older woman with acute or convalescent COVID-19.

The chain links TRBV18 to TRBJ1-4; a possible D gene is TRBD1 (5 bases). The CDR3 is 17 residues long. Deletions cut 3 bases from V and 4 bases from J, with 18 bases between. From germline, CDR1 is KGHSH and CDR2 LQKENI. CDR3 protein: CASSPETGGLHNEKLFF. The CDR3 coding sequence is TGTGCCAGCTCACCCGAAACGGGGGGATTGCATAATGAAAAACTGTTTTTT.

The chain couples TRBV2 to TRBJ2-1, with 11 bases matching TRBD2. CDR1 SNHLY and CDR2 FYNNEI come from the germline V gene. V was pared by 2 bases and J by 9 bases, with 6 bases of the junction left unmatched. This CDR3 contains 15 residues. CDR3 nucleotide sequence: TGTGCCAGCAGTGAATTAGCGGGGGGGCATCTTGAGCAGTTCTTC. It codes for CASSELAGGHLEQFF. Full variable domain (outside the CDR3, taken from reference TRBV2 and TRBJ2-1): EPEVTQTPSHQVTQMGQEVILRCVPISNHLYFYWYRQILGQKVEFLVSFYNNEISEKSEIFDDQFSVERPDGSNFTLKIRSTKLEDSAMYFCASSELAGGHLEQFFGPGTRLTVL.

This rearrangement joins TRBV3-1 (or the pseudogene TRBV3-2) to TRBJ1-1; perhaps TRBD1 as D (6 bases). This CDR3 has 19 amino acids. The V end was cut by 1 base, the J end by 4 bases, with 25 bases between. The V gene's germline CDR1 is LGHDT and CDR2 YNNKEL (reference sequence). Here the CDR3 DNA reads TGTGCCAGCAGCCAAGGGCGTGGCGGGGGCGCTGGCTTCCTCACTGAAGCTTTCTTT. Its protein product is CASSQGRGGGAGFLTEAFF.

The chain uses TRBV5-1 and TRBJ2-3; 9 nucleotides align to TRBD2. CDR3 size: 17 residues. Germline values: CDR1 SGHRS, CDR2 YFSETQ. V shed 0 bases, J shed 2 bases, and the junction held 7 bases outside the gene matches. The CDR3 protein is CASSLGTSGRFTDTQYF. In DNA, the CDR3 is TGCGCCAGCAGCTTGGGTACTAGCGGGCGATTCACAGATACGCAGTATTTT.

V and J are TRBV4-2 and TRBJ1-3; D perhaps matches TRBD1 (6 bases). V was cut by 0 bases and J by 0 bases, with 12 bases left in between. The germline V gene has CDR1 LGHNA and CDR2 YNFKEQ. The CDR3 loop spans 17 amino acids. In DNA form, the CDR3 reads TGTGCCAGCAGCCAAGAGGGGCAGGGGAGCTCTGGAAACACCATATATTTT. Translating gives CASSQEGQGSSGNTIYF.

The chain combines TRBV7-2 with TRBJ2-7, with 12 bases that match TRBD2. V shed 2 bases and J 2 bases; nucleotides not matched to a gene: 7. The CDR3 is 17 amino acids. Germline CDR1 is SGHTA and CDR2 is FQGNSA. The CDR3, as DNA: TGTGCCAGCAGCTTATATCTAGCGGGAGGGCCTCCCTACGAGCAGTACTTC. Residues: CASSLYLAGGPPYEQYF. The entire variable domain, with the rest obtained from reference TRBV7-2 and TRBJ2-7, is as follows: GAGVSQSPSNKVTEKGKDVELRCDPISGHTALYWYRQSLGQGLEFLIYFQGNSAPDKSGLPSDRFSAERTGGSVSTLTIQRTQQEDSAVYLCASSLYLAGGPPYEQYFGPGTRLTVT.

V and J are TRBV6-5 and TRBJ1-5; 7 bases line up with TRBD1. Unmatched junction bases numbered 6, after V lost 10 bases and J lost 6 bases. This CDR3 is built from 12 residues. Germline CDR1 reads MNHEY; CDR2 reads SVGAGI. CDR3 nucleotide sequence: TGTGCCACCGGGGCAGGGGGTCAGCCCCAGCATTTT. Encoded protein: CATGAGGQPQHF.